A single T cell receptor beta chain is shown here with its context. Its antigen is still unknown. TCRdb ran MiXCR on the 5' RACE reads and lists one entry per CDR3 protein. Here the sample spans around 89,000 distinct CDR3 sequences, approximately 12% being singletons. This entry belongs to a study of spatial heterogeneity in lung cancer. Study background: Every unique TCR and UMI combination, on average, appeared more than ten times in raw reads. Notes on the study in general: TCRs found ubiquitously expanded in tumor appeared in blood more at resection than at follow-up.

Time point reported: sample taken at primary tumor resection. Tumor, nontumor lung or frozen PBMC supplied whole RNA, sequenced without sorting. Samples came from some 71 TRACERx patients with untreated early-stage lung cancer. The material sequenced was PBMCs, taken at surgery. The source of this sequence is a male donor with early-stage non-small cell lung cancer.

CDR3 residues: CASSVARGPMNYGYTF. CDR3 in DNA: TGTGCCAGCAGCGTGGCCAGGGGGCCTATGAACTATGGCTACACCTTC. The J gene is TRBJ1-2, the V gene TRBV9; 8 bases map to TRBD1. The V and J ends lost 2 bases and 2 bases, in that order; junction bases with no gene match: 8. This CDR3 spans 16 amino acids. In germline, CDR1 is SGDLS, CDR2 YYNGEE.